This T cell receptor beta chain was found in a study of Graves' ophthalmopathy and Graves' hyperthyroidism. Aged 18 to 65, hyperthyroidism patients had new diagnoses of under 2 months' duration. This CDR3 is built from 17 residues. V was pared by 0 bases and J by 0 bases, with 9 bases between. Germline V gene sequence: CDR1 SGHAT, CDR2 FQNNGV. Broader study findings: Ophthalmopathy progression was predicted with 55% to 71% sensitivity and roughly 74% specificity. Blood samples also showed most expanded thyroid clonotypes exceeding 0.001 frequency.

CDR3 regions of TCR beta were amplified from RNA transcripts. Second-round multiplex PCR followed a first-round RT-PCR using HTBI primers. One entry per CDR3 protein, called by TCRdb with MiXCR from the multiplex PCR reads. Among fewer than 650,000 distinct CDR3 sequences, over 20% were seen once, and the ten largest hold approximately 6.9%. Comment on this clonotype: What it binds is not known. A much larger clone lies one base from this, so it may be a read error.

Sequencing was done on a sample of peripheral blood. The chain combines TRBV11-2 with TRBJ1-6; no clear D. The clonotype comes from a woman between 18 and 30 years old with stable Graves' hyperthyroidism. Some clones in this sample may be carry-over from other donors' samples. The CDR3 loop is CASSLEARSSYNSPLHF. CDR3 in DNA: TGTGCCAGCAGCTTAGAGGCAAGGAGCTCCTATAATTCACCCCTCCACTTT. Using reference TRBV11-2 and TRBJ1-6 for the parts outside the CDR3, the full variable domain is EAGVAQSPRYKIIEKRQSVAFWCNPISGHATLYWYQQILGQGPKLLIQFQNNGVVDDSQLPKDRFSAERLKGVDSTLKIQPAKLEDSAVYLCASSLEARSSYNSPLHFGNGTRLTVT.